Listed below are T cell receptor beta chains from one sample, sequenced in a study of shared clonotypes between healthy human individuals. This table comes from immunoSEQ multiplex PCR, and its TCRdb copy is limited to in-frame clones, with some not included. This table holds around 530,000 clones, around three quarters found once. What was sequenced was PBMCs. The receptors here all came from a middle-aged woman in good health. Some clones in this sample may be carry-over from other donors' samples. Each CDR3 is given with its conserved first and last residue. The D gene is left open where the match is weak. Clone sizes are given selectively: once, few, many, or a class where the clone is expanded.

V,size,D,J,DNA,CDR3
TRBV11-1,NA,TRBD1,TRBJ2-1,TGTGCCAGCAGCATACCGGGACAGAAACAGTTCTTC,CASSIPGQKQFF
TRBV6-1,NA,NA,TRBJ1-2,TGTGCCAGCAGTACCCGTGGGGAAAACTATGGCTACACCTTC,CASSTRGENYGYTF
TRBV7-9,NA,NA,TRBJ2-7,TGTGCCAGCAGCCGCCCGACGGGCCCCTGGGAGCAGTACTTC,CASSRPTGPWEQYF
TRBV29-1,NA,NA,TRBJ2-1,TGCAGCGTTGGGCTTGTATCCAATGAGCAGTTCTTC,CSVGLVSNEQFF
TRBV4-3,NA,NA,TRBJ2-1,TGCGCCAGCAGCCAACATAGCGTGTTTGGGTACAATGAGCAGTTCTTC,CASSQHSVFGYNEQFF
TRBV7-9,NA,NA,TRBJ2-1,TGTGCCAGCAGTTTAGCGGTGGTTACCTACAATGAGCAGTTCTTC,CASSLAVVTYNEQFF
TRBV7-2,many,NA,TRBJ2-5,TGTGCCAGCAGCTTAGATCTCCCGCCGAGGACCCAGTACTTC,CASSLDLPPRTQYF
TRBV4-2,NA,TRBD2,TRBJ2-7,TGTGCCAGCAGCCCTGGGACTAGCGGGAGCTACGAGCAGTACTTC,CASSPGTSGSYEQYF
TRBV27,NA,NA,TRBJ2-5,TGTGCCAGCAGTTGGGGAGAGACCCAGTACTTC,CASSWGETQYF
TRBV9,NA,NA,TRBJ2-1,TGTGCCAGCAGCTCAAGGGAGGGGGCATACAATGAGCAGTTCTTC,CASSSREGAYNEQFF
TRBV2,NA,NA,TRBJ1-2,TGTGCCACACCGAAAACCCGGGAGAGAAATGGCTACACCTTC,CATPKTRERNGYTF
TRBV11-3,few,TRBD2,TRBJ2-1,TGTGCCAGCAGCTTAGGGGCGGGAGCCCATGAGCAGTTCTTC,CASSLGAGAHEQFF
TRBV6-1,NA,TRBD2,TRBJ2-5,TGTGCCAGCAGTGAAGGGTTTACTAGCGGGAACCAAGAGACCCAGTACTTC,CASSEGFTSGNQETQYF
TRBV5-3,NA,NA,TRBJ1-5,TGTGCCAGCAGCTTGGTTAAGCGGCCCCAGCATTTT,CASSLVKRPQHF
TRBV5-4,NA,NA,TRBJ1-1,TGTGCCAGCAGCTTGTGGGGGACACCAAACACTGAAGCTTTCTTT,CASSLWGTPNTEAFF
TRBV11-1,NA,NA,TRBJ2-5,TGTGCCAGCAGCTTTGGCCCGACAAGACAAGAGACCCAGTACTTC,CASSFGPTRQETQYF
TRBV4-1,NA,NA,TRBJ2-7,TGCGCCAGCAGCCAAGGGACTCACAGCTCCTACGAGCAGTACTTC,CASSQGTHSSYEQYF
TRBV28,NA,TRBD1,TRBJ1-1,TGTGCCAGCAGTTTTCAGGGGGTAGGTGAAGCTTTCTTT,CASSFQGVGEAFF
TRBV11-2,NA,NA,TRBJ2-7,TGTGCCAGCAGCCCCCGGGCCCGGGATGGGGAGCAGTACTTC,CASSPRARDGEQYF
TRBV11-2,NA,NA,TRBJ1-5,TGTGCCAGCAGCCTAAGGGGACTGGGCAATCAGCCCCAGCATTTT,CASSLRGLGNQPQHF
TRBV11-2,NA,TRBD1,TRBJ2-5,TGTGCCAGCAGCCAAAAAGTCCGACAGGGGATAAACGAGACCCAGTACTTC,CASSQKVRQGINETQYF
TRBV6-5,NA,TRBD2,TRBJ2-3,TGTGCCAGCAGTCCGAGCGGGAGGAAGCCAGACACGCAGTATTTT,CASSPSGRKPDTQYF
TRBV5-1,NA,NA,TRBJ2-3,TGCGCCAGCAGTCGGAGAGGAAACACAGATACGCAGTATTTT,CASSRRGNTDTQYF
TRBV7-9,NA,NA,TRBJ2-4,TGTGCCAGCAGCTTACTAGCTCCGGGCAGGGTCATTCAGTACTTC,CASSLLAPGRVIQYF
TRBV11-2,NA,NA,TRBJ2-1,TGTGCCAGCAGCGTCCGCGGACTAACCTACAATGAGCAGTTCTTC,CASSVRGLTYNEQFF
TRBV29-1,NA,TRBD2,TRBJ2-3,TGCAGCGTTCCCCCTGGGGGGGTATTCACAGATACGCAGTATTTT,CSVPPGGVFTDTQYF
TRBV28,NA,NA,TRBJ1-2,TGTGCCAGCAGCAGGTGGGGCGAGCCCTATGGCTACACCTTC,CASSRWGEPYGYTF
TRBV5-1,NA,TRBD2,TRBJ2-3,TGCGCCAGCAGCACTAGCGGGAGATTCACAGATACGCAGTATTTT,CASSTSGRFTDTQYF
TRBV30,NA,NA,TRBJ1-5,TGTGCCTGGAATCAGGGCGAGGGCAATCAGCCCCAGCATTTT,CAWNQGEGNQPQHF
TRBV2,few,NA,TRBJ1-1,TGTGCCAGCAGAAACCTTAACACTGAAGCTTTCTTT,CASRNLNTEAFF
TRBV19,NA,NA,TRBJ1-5,TGTGCCAGTAGGCAGCAGGGACAGCCCCAGCATTTT,CASRQQGQPQHF
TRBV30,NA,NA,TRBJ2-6,TGTGCCTGGAGTGTAGGACCGGCTGGGGCCAACGTCCTGACTTTC,CAWSVGPAGANVLTF
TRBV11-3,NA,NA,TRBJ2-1,TGTGCCAGCAGCTTAGTCGGCAATGAGCAGTTCTTC,CASSLVGNEQFF
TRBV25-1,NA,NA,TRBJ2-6,TGTGCCAGCAGTCCCACTAGCCCGGCTGGGGCCAACGTCCTGACTTTC,CASSPTSPAGANVLTF
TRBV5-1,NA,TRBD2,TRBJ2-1,TGCGCCAGCAGCTTGGGCACTAGCGGGCGCGGCTACTACAATGAGCAGTTCTTC,CASSLGTSGRGYYNEQFF
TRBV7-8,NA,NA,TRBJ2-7,TGTGCCAGCAGTTTCCTCCGCTACTCACCCTACGAGCAGTACTTC,CASSFLRYSPYEQYF